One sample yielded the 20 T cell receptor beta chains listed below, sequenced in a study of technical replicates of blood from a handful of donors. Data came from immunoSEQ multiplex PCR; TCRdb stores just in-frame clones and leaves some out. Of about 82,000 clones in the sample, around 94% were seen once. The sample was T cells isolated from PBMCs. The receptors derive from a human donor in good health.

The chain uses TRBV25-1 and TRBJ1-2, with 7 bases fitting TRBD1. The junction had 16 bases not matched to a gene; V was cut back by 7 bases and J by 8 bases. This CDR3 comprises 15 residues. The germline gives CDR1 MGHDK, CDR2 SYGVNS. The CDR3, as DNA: TGTGCCAGCACCCACCCGACAGGGAGTATGGAAGGCTACACCTTC. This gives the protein CASTHPTGSMEGYTF.

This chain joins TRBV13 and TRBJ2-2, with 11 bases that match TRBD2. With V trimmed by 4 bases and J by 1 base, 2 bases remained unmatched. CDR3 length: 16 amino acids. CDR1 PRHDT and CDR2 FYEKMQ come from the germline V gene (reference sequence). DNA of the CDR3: TGTGCCAGCAGCTGGGGACTAGCGGAGAACACCGGGGAGCTGTTTTTT. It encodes CASSWGLAENTGELFF. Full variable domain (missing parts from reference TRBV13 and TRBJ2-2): AAGVIQSPRHLIKEKRETATLKCYPIPRHDTVYWYQQGPGQDPQFLISFYEKMQSDKGSIPDRFSAQQFSDYHSELNMSSLELGDSALYFCASSWGLAENTGELFFGEGSRLTVL.

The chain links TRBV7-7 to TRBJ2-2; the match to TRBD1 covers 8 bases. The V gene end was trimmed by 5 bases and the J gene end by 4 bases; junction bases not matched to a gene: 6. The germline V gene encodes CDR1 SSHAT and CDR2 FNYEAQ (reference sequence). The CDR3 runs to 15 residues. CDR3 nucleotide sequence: TGTGCCAGCAGCCAGGACAGGGTTAGCACCGGGGAGCTGTTTTTT. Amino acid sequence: CASSQDRVSTGELFF.

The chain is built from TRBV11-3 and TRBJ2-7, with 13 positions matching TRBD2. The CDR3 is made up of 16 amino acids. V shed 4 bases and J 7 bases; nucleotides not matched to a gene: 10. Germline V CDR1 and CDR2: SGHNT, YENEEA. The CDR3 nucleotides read TGTGCCAGCAGCTCTTCCGGGACTAGCGGGGAGGGGGAGCAGTACTTC. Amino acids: CASSSSGTSGEGEQYF.

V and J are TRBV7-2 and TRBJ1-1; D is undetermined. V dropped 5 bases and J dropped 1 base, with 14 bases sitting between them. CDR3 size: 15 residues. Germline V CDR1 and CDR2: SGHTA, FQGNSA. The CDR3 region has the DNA TGTGCCAGCAGCCCAAGCCTTTCTGGGAACACTGAAGCTTTCTTT. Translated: CASSPSLSGNTEAFF.

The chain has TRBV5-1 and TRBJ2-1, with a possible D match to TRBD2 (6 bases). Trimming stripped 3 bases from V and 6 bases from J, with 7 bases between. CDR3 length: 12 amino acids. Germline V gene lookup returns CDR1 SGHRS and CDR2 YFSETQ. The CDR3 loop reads CASSSSVNEQFF. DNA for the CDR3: TGCGCCAGCAGCTCTAGCGTCAATGAGCAGTTCTTC.

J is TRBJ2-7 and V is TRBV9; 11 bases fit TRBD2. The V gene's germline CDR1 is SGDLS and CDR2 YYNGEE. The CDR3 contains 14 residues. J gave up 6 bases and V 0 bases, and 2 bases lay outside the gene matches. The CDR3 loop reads CASSVGTSGSEQYF. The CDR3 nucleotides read TGTGCCAGCAGCGTAGGTACTAGCGGGAGCGAGCAGTACTTC.

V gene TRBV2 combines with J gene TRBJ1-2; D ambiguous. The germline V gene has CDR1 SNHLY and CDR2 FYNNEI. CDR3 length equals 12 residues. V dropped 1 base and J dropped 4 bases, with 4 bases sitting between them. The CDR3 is CASSEDSYGYTF. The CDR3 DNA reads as TGTGCCAGCAGTGAAGACAGCTATGGCTACACCTTC.

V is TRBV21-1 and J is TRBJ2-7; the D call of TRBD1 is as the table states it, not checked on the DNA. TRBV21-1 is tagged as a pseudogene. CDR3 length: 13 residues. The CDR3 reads CASSDPGQTRKYF. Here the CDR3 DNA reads TGTGCCAGCAGCGACCCCGGACAGACGAGAAAGTACTTC.

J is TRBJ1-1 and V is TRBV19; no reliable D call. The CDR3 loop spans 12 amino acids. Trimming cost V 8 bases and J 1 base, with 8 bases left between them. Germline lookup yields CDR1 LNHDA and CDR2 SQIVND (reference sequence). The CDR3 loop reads CASGRGNTEAFF. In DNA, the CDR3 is TGTGCCAGTGGCAGAGGGAACACTGAAGCTTTCTTT.

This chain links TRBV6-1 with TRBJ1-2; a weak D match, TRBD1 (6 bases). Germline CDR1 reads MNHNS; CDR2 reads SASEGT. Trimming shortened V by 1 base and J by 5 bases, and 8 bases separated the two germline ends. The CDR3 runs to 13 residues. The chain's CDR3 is CASSEEGVYGYTF. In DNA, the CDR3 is TGTGCCAGCAGTGAAGAGGGGGTTTATGGCTACACCTTC.

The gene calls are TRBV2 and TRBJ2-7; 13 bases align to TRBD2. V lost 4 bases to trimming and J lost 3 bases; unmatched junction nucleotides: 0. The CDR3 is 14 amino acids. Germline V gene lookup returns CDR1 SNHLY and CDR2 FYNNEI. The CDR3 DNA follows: TGTGCCAGCAGTGGACTAGCGGGAGGCTACGAGCAGTACTTC. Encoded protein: CASSGLAGGYEQYF. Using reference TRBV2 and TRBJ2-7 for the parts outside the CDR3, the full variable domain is EPEVTQTPSHQVTQMGQEVILRCVPISNHLYFYWYRQILGQKVEFLVSFYNNEISEKSEIFDDQFSVERPDGSNFTLKIRSTKLEDSAMYFCASSGLAGGYEQYFGPGTRLTVT.

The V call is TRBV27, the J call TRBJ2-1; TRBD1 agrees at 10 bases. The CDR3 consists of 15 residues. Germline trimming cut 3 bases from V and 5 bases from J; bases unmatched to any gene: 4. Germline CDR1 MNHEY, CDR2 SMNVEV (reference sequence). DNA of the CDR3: TGTGCCAGCAGTTTGGGACAGGGGATTAACAATGAGCAGTTCTTC. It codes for CASSLGQGINNEQFF.

The CDR3 reads CASSGGQGWTEAFF. In nucleotides, the CDR3 is TGCGCCAGCAGCGGGGGACAGGGGTGGACTGAAGCTTTCTTT. V and J are TRBV10-1 and TRBJ1-1; 10 positions match TRBD1. The germline gives CDR1 WNHNN, CDR2 SYGVQD (reference sequence). The CDR3 covers 14 residues. The J segment lost 5 bases and the V segment lost 6 bases, leaving 6 bases of the junction unmatched.

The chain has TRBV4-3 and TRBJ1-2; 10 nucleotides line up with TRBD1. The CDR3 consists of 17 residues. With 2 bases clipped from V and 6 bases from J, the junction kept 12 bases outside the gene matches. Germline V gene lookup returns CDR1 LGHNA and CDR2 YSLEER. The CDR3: CASSQPYSTGGFHGYTF. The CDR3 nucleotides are TGCGCCAGCAGCCAACCCTATTCGACAGGGGGCTTTCATGGCTACACCTTC.

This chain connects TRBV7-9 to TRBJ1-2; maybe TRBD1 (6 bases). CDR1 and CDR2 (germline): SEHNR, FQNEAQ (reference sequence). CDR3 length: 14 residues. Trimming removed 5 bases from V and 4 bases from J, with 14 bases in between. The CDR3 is CASSHRQAAYGYTF. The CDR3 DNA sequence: TGTGCCAGCAGCCACCGACAGGCCGCCTATGGCTACACCTTC. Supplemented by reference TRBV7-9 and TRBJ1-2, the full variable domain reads DTGVSQNPRHKITKRGQNVTFRCDPISEHNRLYWYRQTLGQGPEFLTYFQNEAQLEKSRLLSDRFSAERPKGSFSTLEIQRTEQGDSAMYLCASSHRQAAYGYTFGSGTRLTVV.

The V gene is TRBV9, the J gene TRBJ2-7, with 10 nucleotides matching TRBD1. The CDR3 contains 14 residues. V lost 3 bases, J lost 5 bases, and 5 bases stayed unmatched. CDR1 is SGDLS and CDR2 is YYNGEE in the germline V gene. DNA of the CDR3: TGTGCCAGCAGCGGAGGGGACAGGGGCAACGAGCAGTACTTC. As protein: CASSGGDRGNEQYF.

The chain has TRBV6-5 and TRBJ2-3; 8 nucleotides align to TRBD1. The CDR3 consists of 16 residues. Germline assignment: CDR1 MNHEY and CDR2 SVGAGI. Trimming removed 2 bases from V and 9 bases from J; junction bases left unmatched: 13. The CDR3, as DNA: TGTGCCAGCAGTTACGTTCCAGGGGGCGCGAGGGACACGCAGTATTTT. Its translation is CASSYVPGGARDTQYF.

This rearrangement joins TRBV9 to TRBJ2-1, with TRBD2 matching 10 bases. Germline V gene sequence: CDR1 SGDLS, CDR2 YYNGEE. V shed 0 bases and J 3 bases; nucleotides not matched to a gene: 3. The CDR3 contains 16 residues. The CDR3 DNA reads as TGTGCCAGCAGCGTAGTAGCTAGCGGGAGCTACAATGAGCAGTTCTTC. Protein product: CASSVVASGSYNEQFF. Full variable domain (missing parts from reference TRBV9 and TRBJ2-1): DSGVTQTPKHLITATGQRVTLRCSPRSGDLSVYWYQQSLDQGLQFLIQYYNGEERAKGNILERFSAQQFPDLHSELNLSSLELGDSALYFCASSVVASGSYNEQFFGPGTRLTVL.

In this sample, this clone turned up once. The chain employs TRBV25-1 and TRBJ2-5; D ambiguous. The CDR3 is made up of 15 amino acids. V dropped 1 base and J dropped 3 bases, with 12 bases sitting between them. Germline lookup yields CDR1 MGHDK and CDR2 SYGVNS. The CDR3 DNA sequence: TGTGCCAGCAGTGAATCTCTACTGGCGGAAGAGACCCAGTACTTC. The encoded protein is CASSESLLAEETQYF.